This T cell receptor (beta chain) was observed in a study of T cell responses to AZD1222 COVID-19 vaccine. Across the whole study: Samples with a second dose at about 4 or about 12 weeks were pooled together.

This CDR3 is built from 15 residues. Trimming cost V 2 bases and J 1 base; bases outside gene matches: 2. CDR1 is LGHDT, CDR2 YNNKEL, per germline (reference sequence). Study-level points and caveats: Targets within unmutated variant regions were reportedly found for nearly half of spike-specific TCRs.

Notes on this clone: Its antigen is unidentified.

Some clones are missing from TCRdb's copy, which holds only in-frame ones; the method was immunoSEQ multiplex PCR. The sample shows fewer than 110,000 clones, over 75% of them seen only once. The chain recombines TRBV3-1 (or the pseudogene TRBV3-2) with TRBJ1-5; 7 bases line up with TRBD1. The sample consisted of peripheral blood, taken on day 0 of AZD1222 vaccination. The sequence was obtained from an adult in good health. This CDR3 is CASSQRQGSNQPQHF. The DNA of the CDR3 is TGTGCCAGCAGCCAAAGACAGGGCAGCAATCAGCCCCAGCATTTT.